This T cell receptor (beta chain) was identified in a study of patients and donors after allogeneic stem cell transplantation (dated by TCRdb to the early 2020s). On this clonotype: Which antigen it targets is not known. Per-base qualities were not stored, and no clone one base away is much larger.

Taken from cysteine to phenylalanine, the CDR3 has 12 residues. Only the CDR3 DNA is retained, 36 bases long and in frame from the first base. Taken from the germline V gene (reference sequence), the CDR1 and CDR2 loops are PRHDT and FYEKMQ. V sheds 3 bases and J sheds 11 bases, leaving 8 bases between their ends. The library was made by RT-PCR. Sequencing used a NextSeq 550. The raw public reads went through TCRdb reprocessing: fastp at Q25, MiXCR clone calling, in-frame beta chains kept. CDR3 protein duplicates are merged, each entry listing the most common genes and DNA. In all, the sample holds under 200,000 distinct CDR3 sequences, and about 32% of those were seen once. The top ten hold around 3.3% of the sample.

The chain is assembled from TRBV13 and TRBJ1-6, with the D gene not clear enough to name. The source of this sequence is a human donor who was either an allogeneic HSCT recipient or a stem cell or donor lymphocyte infusion donor (not recorded which). It is not recorded whose cells these are; they may come from a transplant donor. The sequencing sample was made of blood, either unsorted or a sorted T cell fraction (not recorded which). The encoded CDR3 is CASSFGNAPLHF. The sequenced DNA: TGTGCCAGCAGCTTTGGAAATGCACCCCTCCACTTT.